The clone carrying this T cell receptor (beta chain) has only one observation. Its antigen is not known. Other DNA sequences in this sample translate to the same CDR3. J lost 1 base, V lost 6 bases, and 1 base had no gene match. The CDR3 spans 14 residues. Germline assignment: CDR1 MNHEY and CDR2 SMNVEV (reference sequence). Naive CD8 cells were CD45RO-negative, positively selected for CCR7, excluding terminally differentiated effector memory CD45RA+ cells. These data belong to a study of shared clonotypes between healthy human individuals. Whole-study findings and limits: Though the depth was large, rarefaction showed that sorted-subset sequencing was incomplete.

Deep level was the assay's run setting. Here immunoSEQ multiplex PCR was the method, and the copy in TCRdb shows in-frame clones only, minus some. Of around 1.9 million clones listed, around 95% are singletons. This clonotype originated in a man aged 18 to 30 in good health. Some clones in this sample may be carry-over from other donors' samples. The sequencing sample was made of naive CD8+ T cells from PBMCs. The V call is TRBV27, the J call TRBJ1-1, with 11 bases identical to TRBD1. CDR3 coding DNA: TGTGCCAGCAGGGACAGGGGGCGGAACACTGAAGCTTTCTTT. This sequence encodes CASRDRGRNTEAFF.